This TCR beta chain was profiled in a study of tumor-infiltrating lymphocytes in primary liver carcinoma (dated by TCRdb to the late 2010s). For the study in its entirety: Of the five patients, three men and two women aged 30 to 69 years, four had hepatocellular carcinoma and one had combined HCC and intrahepatic cholangiocarcinoma. Each sample produced roughly 3.5 to 8 million productive TCRbeta reads, and read depth showed no significant difference between tissue types. The five patients had tumors staged T1-T3 N0M0, with maximum diameters ranging from about 4 to 10 cm. Across five regions of each liver tumor, along with adjacent normal tissue and blood, the study brought together TCRbeta repertoire sequencing, expression microarrays and whole-exome sequencing. A total of 35 or so specimens from 5 patients underwent TCRbeta repertoire sequencing, comprising 25 or so tumor regions, 5 adjacent noncancerous liver tissues and 5 peripheral blood samples. The 20 to 30 tumor region samples were profiled with Agilent mRNA microarrays so that TCRbeta repertoire diversity could be related to the local molecular phenotype. Reproducibility between technical replicate repertoires was high, with correlation coefficients above 0.98 and mean shared-clone rates approximately 0.88. What the study reported, not specific to this receptor: With just five patients in the study, the authors point out that the findings should be validated in a larger study. Bulk unsorted samples precluded comparing CD4+ and CD8+ T cell repertoires. Because only the TCR beta chain was sequenced and unpaired alpha chains were not captured, true repertoire diversity is likely underestimated. Pairs of tumor regions showed greater repertoire overlap (mean roughly 36%) than tumor-adjacent pairs (roughly 17%) or tumor-blood pairs (roughly 15%), which is consistent with antigen-driven expansion. Only about 7-24% of top clones were found in all five regions of a tumor, suggesting spatial heterogeneity of tumor-infiltrating T cells. A significantly larger repertoire fraction was made up by the top 250 clones in tumors than in blood (p = 0.039).

Using a constant-region primer and ProtoScript II reverse transcriptase, TCRbeta-specific cDNA was reverse-transcribed from 500 ng total RNA. Construction of the TCRbeta libraries relied on three nested rounds of multiplex PCR, following a slightly modified ARM-PCR procedure. Multiplex TRBV1-TRBV30 forward primers and a Cbeta reverse primer were used in the first two PCR rounds, each of which was run for about 10 cycles. Sample barcodes and Illumina adapters were attached in a final 25-cycle PCR using Deep VentR polymerase. Before sequencing, amplicons between 200 and 500 bp were purified from gel using a QIAquick gel extraction kit. An Illumina HiSeq 2500 was used to sequence the TCRbeta amplicons with 250-bp paired-end reads. The paper's processing steps were these. To recover full CDR3 sequences, reads were quality-trimmed using Trimmomatic v0.33 and paired reads were then merged using FLASH v1.2.11. V, D and J germline segments were assigned to the rearranged TCRbeta sequences using MiGEC v1.2.1b. VDJtools v1.0.0 computed clonotype statistics and Shannon-Wiener diversity indices. Except for diversity analysis, only each sample's 250 most abundant clonotypes were used in subsequent analyses to reduce sampling bias. TCRdb reworked the public reads: Q25 trimming with fastp, MiXCR clone assembly, productive beta chains retained. Entries are consolidated by CDR3 protein sequence, retaining the most common genes and DNA. These V and J calls originate from TCRdb's pipeline instead of the authors' own analysis. This sample lists just under 45,000 distinct CDR3 sequences; around 66% were detected once. The ten largest clones add up to about 18% of the sample.

From the cysteine through the phenylalanine, the CDR3 covers 15 amino acids. The retained sequence is limited to the CDR3, 45 bases, with the frame set at the first base. Taken from the germline V gene (reference sequence), the CDR1 and CDR2 loops are LNHDA and SQIVND. The germline ends are 19 bases apart after V is trimmed by 8 bases and J by 6 bases. Without any cell sorting, total RNA and DNA were co-extracted from around 18-30 mg of bulk tissue using the AllPrep DNA/RNA mini kit. Between late 2015 and early 2016, roughly five patients in China with histopathologically diagnosed primary liver carcinoma had their tumors surgically resected. Patients had chronic HBV infection and were treatment-naive at sampling. Each tumor was sampled at five spatially separated regions: the superior, inferior, left-lateral and right-lateral poles and the tumor centre. According to histology, viable tumor cells made up more than 75% of every tumor sample. Fresh tumor and adjacent tissue pieces were bisected, with one half stored in RNAlater at -80 degrees C and the other half sent for histology.

Of note for this clonotype: Its cognate antigen has yet to be identified. No per-base quality is available; no much larger clone lies one base away.

The sequence came from a man in his forties with primary liver carcinoma and hepatitis B virus infection. Sequences were obtained from liver tumor tissue from sampling region 2. This specimen's cell subset or site label, interpreted: tumor region T2, inferior pole. Recombination joined TRBV19 with TRBJ2-2; the D gene is perhaps TRBD2, on 5 matching bases. The CDR3 reads CASWFVGGRAGELFF. The nucleotide sequence is TGTGCCAGTTGGTTCGTAGGAGGTCGGGCCGGGGAGCTGTTTTTT.